Listed here is a single T cell receptor (beta chain). Its antigen is still unknown. This entry comes from a study of T cells after posttransplantation cyclophosphamide. Notes on the study in general: Donor-recipient repertoire similarity was low at 1-2 months, rising over year one. TRB overlap between skin or GI tissue T cells and blood was limited.

The CDR3 consists of 14 residues. V was pared by 4 bases and J by 2 bases, with 10 bases between. In germline, CDR1 is SGHVS, CDR2 FQNEAQ. The method was immunoSEQ multiplex PCR; TCRdb's version includes in-frame clones alone and lacks a portion of them. The sample has tens of thousands of clones; 80% to 95% are singletons. The chain links TRBV7-8 to TRBJ2-3, with D unclear. This clonotype was sampled from a woman in her 30s in good health and a related stem cell transplant donor. The sequenced material came from PBMCs. The CDR3 is CASSSMATTDTQYF. The DNA for the CDR3 is TGTGCCAGCAGCTCGATGGCAACCACAGATACGCAGTATTTT.